This T cell receptor beta chain was observed in a study of CD8+CD57+ T cells in acquired aplastic anemia. On the study more broadly: Yields of DNA that came from sorted CD4+ and CD8+ cells averaged approximately 3.5 ug. Findings and caveats of the study: Common to patients and controls were around 30 CD8+ CDR3 sequences.

Regarding this clonotype: Its antigen is undetermined.

Profiling that covered TCR beta VDJ and CDR3 relied on genomic DNA as its template. Each CDR3 protein is one row after TCRdb ran MiXCR on the reads. This sample has hundreds of thousands of distinct CDR3 sequences, with roughly 50% found just once. The germline CDR1 and CDR2 sequences are DFQATT and SNEGSKA (reference sequence). Trimming cost V 2 bases and J 4 bases, with 13 bases left between them. There are 14 residues in the CDR3. The genes are TRBV20-1 and TRBJ2-3, with D perhaps given as TRBD1 or TRBD2 (7 bases each). This receptor was identified in a human donor with severe aplastic anemia or a healthy control (not recorded which). The sequenced material came from sorted CD4+, CD8+, or CD8+CD57+ T cells (not recorded which) from PBMCs. The CDR3 region is CSARQGGSADTQYF. In DNA form, the CDR3 reads TGCAGTGCTAGACAGGGGGGGTCGGCAGATACGCAGTATTTT.